The rows below give T cell receptor beta chains drawn from one sample of a study of identical twins. MiXCR, run by TCRdb on the 5' RACE reads, gives a single entry per CDR3 protein. This table has some 600,000 distinct CDR3 sequences, 7.1% appearing once. The sample also formed part of further work on yellow fever vaccine responses in identical twins.

The specimen sequenced was PBMCs. Receptors originate from a young woman in good health. CDR3s include the opening cysteine and the closing phenylalanine or tryptophan. The order of the fields is clone size, V gene, D gene, J gene, CDR3 protein, CDR3 DNA. A D gene is named only where the DNA matches it firmly. Some rows mark clone size as missing; the rest say once, few, many or name a class of expanded clone.

abundance: many
v_gene: TRBV5-1
d_gene: -
j_gene: TRBJ2-7
CDR3aa: CASSRQQGSQYEQYF
CDR3nt: TGCGCCAGCAGCCGTCAACAGGGTAGTCAGTACGAGCAGTACTTC

abundance: few
v_gene: TRBV3-1
d_gene: TRBD2
j_gene: TRBJ2-2
CDR3aa: CASSQGLAGVNGELFF
CDR3nt: TGTGCCAGCAGCCAGGGACTAGCGGGAGTCAACGGGGAGCTGTTTTTT

abundance: -
v_gene: TRBV5-1
d_gene: -
j_gene: TRBJ2-5
CDR3aa: CASSLAPFPTGSQYF
CDR3nt: TGCGCCAGCAGCTTGGCACCATTCCCCACGGGGTCCCAGTACTTC

abundance: few
v_gene: TRBV20-1
d_gene: TRBD2
j_gene: TRBJ2-1
CDR3aa: CSARAAGAWNEQFF
CDR3nt: TGCAGTGCTAGAGCGGCGGGAGCTTGGAATGAGCAGTTCTTC

abundance: many
v_gene: TRBV6-5
d_gene: -
j_gene: TRBJ2-1
CDR3aa: CASSYKEYNEQFF
CDR3nt: TGTGCCAGCAGTTACAAGGAATACAATGAGCAGTTCTTC

abundance: -
v_gene: TRBV3-1
d_gene: -
j_gene: TRBJ2-5
CDR3aa: CAFSFSRGWGGLEETQYF
CDR3nt: TGTGCCTTCAGTTTTTCCAGGGGCTGGGGGGGCCTCGAAGAGACCCAGTACTTC

abundance: few
v_gene: TRBV12-3/TRBV12-4
d_gene: -
j_gene: TRBJ1-6
CDR3aa: CASSLKSSYNSPLHF
CDR3nt: TGTGCCAGCAGTTTAAAAAGCTCCTATAATTCACCCCTCCACTTT

abundance: many
v_gene: TRBV24-1
d_gene: -
j_gene: TRBJ2-5
CDR3aa: CATEVGQETQYF
CDR3nt: TGTGCCACCGAGGTCGGCCAAGAGACCCAGTACTTC

abundance: -
v_gene: TRBV9
d_gene: -
j_gene: TRBJ2-7
CDR3aa: CASSVGGHYATYEQYF
CDR3nt: TGTGCCAGCAGCGTAGGTGGCCACTATGCCACCTACGAGCAGTACTTC

abundance: -
v_gene: TRBV12-3/TRBV12-4
d_gene: -
j_gene: TRBJ2-7
CDR3aa: CASSERGLSNEQYF
CDR3nt: TGTGCCAGCAGCGAACGGGGGCTCTCAAACGAGCAGTACTTC

abundance: many
v_gene: TRBV28
d_gene: -
j_gene: TRBJ2-5
CDR3aa: CASSLSVQETQYF
CDR3nt: TGTGCCAGCAGTTTGTCGGTCCAAGAGACCCAGTACTTC

abundance: many
v_gene: TRBV7-8
d_gene: -
j_gene: TRBJ2-7
CDR3aa: CASSPRTAGEQYF
CDR3nt: TGTGCCAGCAGCCCTAGGACAGCGGGGGAGCAGTACTTC

abundance: -
v_gene: TRBV28
d_gene: -
j_gene: TRBJ2-3
CDR3aa: CASSLRLEQLDTQYF
CDR3nt: TGTGCCAGCAGTTTAAGGTTGGAACAGCTGGATACGCAGTATTTT

abundance: many
v_gene: TRBV3-1
d_gene: -
j_gene: TRBJ1-2
CDR3aa: CASSQANKGHYGYTF
CDR3nt: TGTGCCAGCAGCCAGGCCAATAAGGGGCACTATGGCTACACCTTC

abundance: -
v_gene: TRBV7-8
d_gene: TRBD2
j_gene: TRBJ2-1
CDR3aa: CASSLGTSGSREFF
CDR3nt: TGTGCCAGCAGCCTCGGGACTAGCGGGAGCCGGGAGTTCTTC

abundance: many
v_gene: TRBV12-3/TRBV12-4
d_gene: -
j_gene: TRBJ1-2
CDR3aa: CASSPRQANYGYTF
CDR3nt: TGTGCCAGCAGTCCGCGACAGGCTAACTATGGCTACACCTTC

abundance: many
v_gene: TRBV20-1
d_gene: -
j_gene: TRBJ1-2
CDR3aa: CSAMTEKANYGYTF
CDR3nt: TGCAGTGCTATGACGGAAAAGGCTAACTATGGCTACACCTTC

abundance: few
v_gene: TRBV2
d_gene: TRBD2
j_gene: TRBJ2-1
CDR3aa: CASSDWLAGGGGEQFF
CDR3nt: TGTGCCAGCAGTGACTGGCTAGCGGGGGGAGGGGGTGAGCAGTTCTTC

abundance: few
v_gene: TRBV5-6
d_gene: -
j_gene: TRBJ2-4
CDR3aa: CASTGPRLAKNIQYF
CDR3nt: TGTGCCAGCACCGGGCCCAGGCTAGCCAAAAACATTCAGTACTTC

abundance: -
v_gene: TRBV15
d_gene: TRBD1
j_gene: TRBJ2-1
CDR3aa: CATSRDPGDSMFF
CDR3nt: TGTGCCACCAGCAGAGACCCCGGGGACAGCATGTTCTTC

abundance: many
v_gene: TRBV12-3/TRBV12-4
d_gene: -
j_gene: TRBJ2-5
CDR3aa: CASRLSVQETQYF
CDR3nt: TGTGCCAGCAGATTGTCGGTGCAAGAGACCCAGTACTTC

abundance: -
v_gene: TRBV14
d_gene: TRBD2
j_gene: TRBJ2-3
CDR3aa: CASSQPTGTSGRGTQYF
CDR3nt: TGTGCCAGCAGCCAACCTACCGGGACTAGCGGGAGAGGTACGCAGTATTTT

abundance: few
v_gene: TRBV27
d_gene: TRBD2
j_gene: TRBJ2-7
CDR3aa: CASSPPGLASSGGYEQYF
CDR3nt: TGTGCCAGCAGTCCTCCAGGACTAGCATCGTCTGGAGGCTACGAGCAGTACTTC

abundance: -
v_gene: TRBV20-1
d_gene: TRBD2
j_gene: TRBJ2-7
CDR3aa: CSARDAGLAGSNEQYF
CDR3nt: TGCAGTGCTAGAGATGCGGGACTAGCGGGATCGAACGAGCAGTACTTC

abundance: -
v_gene: TRBV20-1
d_gene: -
j_gene: TRBJ1-1
CDR3aa: CSARPWKGINEAFF
CDR3nt: TGCAGTGCTAGACCCTGGAAAGGGATTAATGAAGCTTTCTTT

abundance: many
v_gene: TRBV12-3/TRBV12-4
d_gene: -
j_gene: TRBJ2-1
CDR3aa: CASSEPIYNEQFF
CDR3nt: TGTGCCAGCAGTGAACCTATCTACAATGAGCAGTTCTTC

abundance: -
v_gene: TRBV6-1
d_gene: -
j_gene: TRBJ2-6
CDR3aa: CASIGGWVPNSGANVLTF
CDR3nt: TGTGCCAGCATTGGAGGGTGGGTCCCGAACTCTGGGGCCAACGTCCTGACTTTC

abundance: -
v_gene: TRBV29-1
d_gene: -
j_gene: TRBJ1-2
CDR3aa: CSVKGLLDYGYTF
CDR3nt: TGCAGCGTCAAAGGTCTCCTGGACTATGGCTACACCTTC

abundance: many
v_gene: TRBV5-6
d_gene: -
j_gene: TRBJ2-1
CDR3aa: CASSPRVNEQFF
CDR3nt: TGTGCCAGCAGCCCGAGAGTTAATGAGCAGTTCTTC

abundance: many
v_gene: TRBV10-3
d_gene: TRBD2
j_gene: TRBJ2-3
CDR3aa: CAIKFAGGSTDTQYF
CDR3nt: TGTGCCATCAAATTTGCGGGGGGAAGCACAGATACGCAGTATTTT

abundance: few
v_gene: TRBV4-2
d_gene: TRBD2
j_gene: TRBJ2-3
CDR3aa: CASSQISAGVNAGDTQYF
CDR3nt: TGTGCCAGCAGCCAAATATCAGCGGGAGTAAACGCAGGGGATACGCAGTATTTT

abundance: -
v_gene: TRBV28
d_gene: -
j_gene: TRBJ2-1
CDR3aa: CATAWRGPRNEQFF
CDR3nt: TGTGCCACTGCGTGGCGGGGGCCGCGCAATGAGCAGTTCTTC

abundance: many
v_gene: TRBV7-8
d_gene: TRBD2
j_gene: TRBJ2-1
CDR3aa: CASSRGFSGDSYNEQFF
CDR3nt: TGTGCCAGCAGTCGGGGGTTTAGCGGGGACTCCTACAATGAGCAGTTCTTC

abundance: -
v_gene: TRBV6-1
d_gene: TRBD2
j_gene: TRBJ2-1
CDR3aa: CASRRDSGSAYEQFF
CDR3nt: TGTGCCAGCAGACGAGATAGCGGGAGCGCGTATGAGCAGTTCTTC

abundance: -
v_gene: TRBV12-3/TRBV12-4
d_gene: -
j_gene: TRBJ1-5
CDR3aa: CASSPDSPSQPQHF
CDR3nt: TGTGCCAGCAGTCCGGACAGCCCTTCCCAGCCCCAGCATTTT

abundance: many
v_gene: TRBV20-1
d_gene: TRBD2
j_gene: TRBJ2-7
CDR3aa: CSAERELTYEQYF
CDR3nt: TGCAGTGCCGAGCGGGAACTTACCTACGAGCAGTACTTC

abundance: few
v_gene: TRBV29-1
d_gene: -
j_gene: TRBJ2-3
CDR3aa: CSVEDPPRVYHRTDTQYF
CDR3nt: TGCAGCGTTGAAGACCCACCCAGGGTTTACCACCGCACAGATACGCAGTATTTT

abundance: few
v_gene: TRBV12-3/TRBV12-4
d_gene: -
j_gene: TRBJ2-1
CDR3aa: CASSSDSSYNEQFF
CDR3nt: TGTGCCAGCAGTTCGGACTCCTCCTACAATGAGCAGTTCTTC

abundance: -
v_gene: TRBV12-3/TRBV12-4
d_gene: TRBD2
j_gene: TRBJ2-5
CDR3aa: CASSKRAGGSRETQYF
CDR3nt: TGTGCCAGCAGTAAGAGAGCGGGAGGAAGTAGGGAGACCCAGTACTTC

abundance: -
v_gene: TRBV11-2
d_gene: -
j_gene: TRBJ1-1
CDR3aa: CASSIQSAGLNTEAFF
CDR3nt: TGTGCCAGCAGTATACAATCGGCAGGATTGAACACTGAAGCTTTCTTT

abundance: -
v_gene: TRBV5-4
d_gene: -
j_gene: TRBJ2-4
CDR3aa: CASSYNRDIKNIQYF
CDR3nt: TGTGCCAGCAGCTATAACCGGGACATAAAAAACATTCAGTACTTC

abundance: many
v_gene: TRBV5-1
d_gene: -
j_gene: TRBJ2-2
CDR3aa: CASSPGHTNTGELFF
CDR3nt: TGCGCCAGCAGCCCGGGACACACGAACACCGGGGAGCTGTTTTTT

abundance: many
v_gene: TRBV12-3/TRBV12-4
d_gene: -
j_gene: TRBJ2-2
CDR3aa: CASSWANTGELFF
CDR3nt: TGTGCCAGCTCCTGGGCCAACACCGGGGAGCTGTTTTTT

abundance: many
v_gene: TRBV10-3
d_gene: -
j_gene: TRBJ2-7
CDR3aa: CAIREDLTYEQYF
CDR3nt: TGTGCCATCAGAGAAGACTTGACCTACGAGCAGTACTTC

abundance: -
v_gene: TRBV7-9
d_gene: TRBD2
j_gene: TRBJ2-7
CDR3aa: CASSLAVSGTIPYEQYF
CDR3nt: TGTGCCAGCAGCTTAGCGGTCTCGGGGACTATTCCCTACGAGCAGTACTTC

abundance: many
v_gene: TRBV3-1
d_gene: TRBD2
j_gene: TRBJ2-3
CDR3aa: CASSQVLAGATQYF
CDR3nt: TGTGCCAGCAGCCAAGTTCTAGCGGGGGCTACGCAGTATTTT

abundance: -
v_gene: TRBV7-8
d_gene: -
j_gene: TRBJ2-5
CDR3aa: CASSLQPGLDQYF
CDR3nt: TGTGCCAGCAGCTTGCAACCGGGTCTAGACCAGTACTTC

abundance: -
v_gene: TRBV7-8
d_gene: TRBD2
j_gene: TRBJ2-7
CDR3aa: CASSMTSGSFYEQYF
CDR3nt: TGTGCCAGCAGCATGACTAGCGGTAGTTTCTACGAGCAGTACTTC